The 9 T cell receptor beta chains reported below all come from one sample, sequenced in a study of blood T cell repertoires in COVID-19. TCRdb's copy holds only in-frame clones and misses some; the assay was immunoSEQ multiplex PCR. The sample contains about 190,000 clones, roughly 84% of which appear only once. What was sequenced was PBMCs or T cells enriched from blood (not recorded which). These receptors all stem from a woman aged 25 to 45 who had been exposed to COVID-19.

The table lists this clone with a count of one. The chain has TRBV15 and TRBJ1-3; 8 bases fit TRBD1. Trimming removed 1 base from V and 2 bases from J; junction bases left unmatched: 7. Germline loops: CDR1 LNHNV, CDR2 YYDKDF (reference sequence). The CDR3 is made up of 17 amino acids. CDR3 bases: TGTGCCACCAGCAGAGGGACCGACAGGGGCCCTGGAAACACCATATATTTT. As protein: CATSRGTDRGPGNTIYF.

The chain couples TRBV5-4 to TRBJ1-2; TRBD1 aligns across 7 bases. V lost 4 bases to trimming and J lost 8 bases; unmatched junction nucleotides: 11. Germline CDR1 and CDR2: SGHNT and YYREEE (reference sequence). The CDR3 spans 14 residues. CDR3 region: CASSENRDSYGYTF. CDR3 DNA sequence: TGTGCCAGCAGCGAAAACCGGGACAGTTACGGCTACACCTTC.

This chain joins TRBV20-1 and TRBJ2-1; TRBD2 matches at 8 bases. This CDR3 contains 14 residues. V lost 3 bases to trimming and J lost 2 bases; unmatched junction nucleotides: 3. Looked up from germline, CDR1 is DFQATT and CDR2 is SNEGSKA (reference sequence). The CDR3, as DNA: TGCAGTGCTAGTTCCGGGGGGGCCTACAATGAGCAGTTCTTC. This encodes CSASSGGAYNEQFF.

The CDR3 reads CAISRDRNTEAFF. The DNA of the CDR3 is TGTGCCATCAGTAGGGACAGGAACACTGAAGCTTTCTTT. This chain joins TRBV10-3 and TRBJ1-1; 7 bases are shared with TRBD1. V shed 5 bases and J 1 base; nucleotides not matched to a gene: 1. Per germline, CDR1 ENHRY and CDR2 SYGVKD. This CDR3 is built from 13 residues.

The chain is built from TRBV6-5 and TRBJ2-5, with a weak D call TRBD1 (6 bases). Germline loops: CDR1 MNHEY, CDR2 SVGAGI. The CDR3 has 15 amino acids. V lost 6 bases, J lost 2 bases, and 16 bases lay in between. CDR3 region: CASSLGGRVQETQYF. For the CDR3, the DNA is TGTGCCAGCAGCCTAGGGGGTAGGGTTCAAGAGACCCAGTACTTC.

The V and J genes are TRBV7-9 and TRBJ2-7, with D maybe TRBD1 (6 bases). Trimming shortened V by 4 bases and J by 9 bases, and 19 bases separated the two germline ends. Per the germline V gene, CDR1 is SEHNR and CDR2 is FQNEAQ (reference sequence). The CDR3 consists of 14 residues. CDR3 in DNA: TGTGCCAGCAGCTCAGGACAGTGGAAAGGATCGCAGTACTTC. Translation: CASSSGQWKGSQYF.

This rearrangement joins TRBV5-5 to TRBJ2-7, with a tentative D call TRBD2 (6 bases). V gave up 4 bases and J gave up 1 base, with 12 bases separating them. The CDR3 has 14 residues. Germline CDR1 SGHKS, CDR2 YYEKEE (reference sequence). CDR3 protein: CASSGGTRSYEQYF. The CDR3 DNA reads TGTGCCAGCAGCGGGGGGACCCGATCCTACGAGCAGTACTTC. Based on the CDR3 plus reference TRBV5-5 and TRBJ2-7, the full variable domain is DAGVTQSPTHLIKTRGQQVTLRCSPISGHKSVSWYQQVLGQGPQFIFQYYEKEERGRGNFPDRFSARQFPNYSSELNVNALLLGDSALYLCASSGGTRSYEQYFGPGTRLTVT.

The chain recombines TRBV4-2 with TRBJ2-5; possibly TRBD1 for D (5 bases). The CDR3 is made up of 14 amino acids. The germline V and J ends were trimmed by 4 bases and 4 bases, with 13 bases remaining between them. Per the germline V gene, CDR1 is LGHNA and CDR2 is YNFKEQ. The CDR3 bases are TGTGCCAGCAGCCGAAGCCAGGGCGGAGAGACCCAGTACTTC. Translating gives CASSRSQGGETQYF.

The chain joins TRBV2 to TRBJ1-2, with D possibly matching TRBD1 (6 bases). The CDR3 has 14 residues. The germline gives CDR1 SNHLY, CDR2 FYNNEI. V lost 5 bases, J lost 4 bases, and 14 bases lay in between. This CDR3 is CASSLRTERYGYTF. CDR3 nucleotide sequence: TGTGCCAGCAGTTTAAGGACAGAGCGCTATGGCTACACCTTC.